This T cell receptor beta chain was observed in a study of cytomegalovirus exposure and HLA in healthy donors. Looking at the study overall: An analysis done earlier identified 100 million to 140 million unique TCR beta sequences from around 180 million T cells. About 80 million unique TCRs from HLA-typed donors made up an early data release. Study-wide results and caveats: The majority of TCR sequences were rare, yet some public TCRs appeared in many donors.

Donors had nominal health at sampling but likely had unrecorded immune exposures. Vbeta (60) and Jbeta (13) primers were used in the PCR. Only in-frame clones appear in the TCRdb table, and some are missing; sequencing was by immunoSEQ multiplex PCR. The sample lists around 170,000 clones, 80% occurring once. About this clone: Its specificity is not known.

The sample taken for sequencing was PBMCs. The TCR was taken from a woman between 45 and 60 years old in good health and CMV-seropositive.

As DNA, the CDR3 is TGTGCCAGCAGCCGGCGGGGCAGGGTGGCGGAAGCTTTCTTT. Protein sequence: CASSRRGRVAEAFF. The chain employs TRBV7-2 and TRBJ1-1; D possibly corresponds to TRBD1 (5 bases). CDR3 length: 14 residues. V gave up 5 bases and J gave up 8 bases, with 18 bases separating them. Germline assignment: CDR1 SGHTA and CDR2 FQGNSA.